This is a list of T cell receptor beta chains from one sample in a study of T cell repertoires in cytomegalovirus infection. TCRdb independently ran MiXCR on the reads; one entry per CDR3 protein. The table lists 600,000 to 700,000 distinct CDR3 sequences, around 31% of them singletons. These receptors are not linked to any known antigen. The source was cultured PBMCs, collected from culture after CMV antigen stimulation. The receptors come from a human donor in good health (CMV status not recorded). Some clones in this sample may be carry-over from other donors' samples. Each CDR3 is given with its conserved first and last residue. D genes are given only for firm matches. Clone size appears in some rows only: once, few, many, or a class for an expanded clone.

j_call clone_size d_call v_call cdr3_aa cdr3_nt
TRBJ1-6 NA NA TRBV5-1 CASSLALSRDSPLHF TGCGCCAGCAGCTTGGCCTTATCTAGGGATTCACCCCTCCACTTT
TRBJ2-1 once TRBD2 TRBV5-6 CASSPGLAGAAGEQFF TGTGCCAGCAGCCCTGGACTAGCGGGAGCAGCAGGGGAGCAGTTCTTC
TRBJ2-3 few TRBD1 TRBV28 CASSFPPRDRGNTDTQYF TGTGCCAGCAGTTTTCCCCCCCGGGACAGGGGGAACACAGATACGCAGTATTTT
TRBJ2-5 NA NA TRBV11-2 CASSPGDTATGTQYF TGTGCCAGCAGCCCCGGGGACACGGCTACAGGGACCCAGTACTTC
TRBJ2-7 few NA TRBV11-2 CASSLLGRKGEQYF TGTGCCAGCAGCTTACTTGGCAGGAAGGGGGAGCAGTACTTC
TRBJ2-3 NA NA TRBV7-2 CASSLGGAGPGTQYF TGTGCCAGCAGCTTAGGGGGCGCGGGGCCAGGGACGCAGTATTTT
TRBJ2-5 few TRBD2 TRBV5-4 CASKDGSGVETQYF TGTGCCAGCAAGGATGGTAGCGGGGTTGAGACCCAGTACTTC
TRBJ1-1 NA NA TRBV7-6 CASSQRPSGEAFF TGTGCCAGCAGCCAACGACCCTCGGGGGAAGCTTTCTTT
TRBJ1-1 few TRBD1 TRBV7-9 CASSLRGRAFF TGTGCCAGCAGCTTAAGGGGGCGAGCTTTCTTT
TRBJ2-1 few TRBD2 TRBV7-7 CASRPTNSSLSLAGGGLNEQFF TGTGCCAGCAGACCCACTAACTCCTCCCTAAGTCTAGCGGGAGGGGGGCTAAATGAGCAGTTCTTC
TRBJ2-1 few NA TRBV7-8 CASSSRTGEQFF TGTGCCAGCAGCTCTAGGACCGGTGAGCAGTTCTTC
TRBJ1-2 NA NA TRBV28 CASSLFYREGNGYTF TGTGCCAGCAGTTTATTCTACAGGGAAGGAAATGGCTACACCTTC
TRBJ1-5 few NA TRBV6-1 CASSEVRGQPQHF TGTGCCAGCAGTGAAGTAAGGGGCCAGCCCCAGCATTTT
TRBJ1-1 few TRBD1 TRBV2 CASRQGFKAFF TGTGCCTCACGACAGGGGTTCAAAGCTTTCTTT
TRBJ2-2 few NA TRBV11-2 CASSPTGTSNTGELFF TGTGCCAGCAGTCCCACCGGGACATCAAACACCGGGGAGCTGTTTTTT
TRBJ2-7 NA TRBD1 TRBV7-2 CASTRTGAFYDF TGTGCCAGCACCCGGACAGGGGCGTTCTATGACTTC
TRBJ2-7 NA TRBD2 TRBV12-3/TRBV12-4 CASRLGGAYEQYF TGTGCCAGCAGGCTGGGGGGGGCCTACGAGCAGTACTTC
TRBJ1-5 few NA TRBV12-3/TRBV12-4 CASSLALGAGQPQHF TGTGCCAGCAGTTTGGCGCTGGGGGCGGGTCAGCCCCAGCATTTT
TRBJ2-7 NA NA TRBV23-1 CASPGQMGYYEQYF TGCGCCAGCCCGGGACAAATGGGATATTACGAGCAGTACTTC
TRBJ2-3 NA TRBD2 TRBV20-1 CSASPRGGRDGTDTQYF TGCAGTGCTAGCCCCCGCGGGGGGCGGGACGGGACAGATACGCAGTATTTT
TRBJ2-1 NA TRBD2 TRBV5-1 CASSLGGLAGQNEQFF TGCGCCAGCAGCTTGGGGGGCTTAGCGGGGCAGAATGAGCAGTTCTTC
TRBJ2-7 NA TRBD1 TRBV20-1 CSARDGDRGHYEQYF TGCAGTGCTAGAGATGGGGACAGGGGCCATTACGAGCAGTACTTC
TRBJ2-7 many NA TRBV7-8 CASSSLAPNYRVRNEQYF TGTGCCAGCAGCTCCCTAGCCCCGAACTACAGGGTTCGGAACGAGCAGTACTTC
TRBJ2-2 once NA TRBV12-3/TRBV12-4 CASSSRGRDGELFF TGTGCCAGCAGTTCTCGGGGCCGGGACGGGGAGCTGTTTTTT
TRBJ1-5 many NA TRBV7-6 CASSLGRYQPQHF TGTGCCAGCAGCTTAGGCCGGTATCAGCCCCAGCATTTT
TRBJ1-4 few NA TRBV28 CASRTHLLGDGEKLFF TGTGCCAGCAGAACCCACCTTTTAGGGGACGGGGAAAAACTGTTTTTT
TRBJ1-5 NA NA TRBV7-8 CASSLGSGREYNQPQHF TGTGCCAGCAGCTTAGGGTCTGGTCGGGAGTACAATCAGCCCCAGCATTTT
TRBJ2-3 NA NA TRBV10-3 CAISEKSTDTQYF TGTGCCATCAGTGAGAAGAGCACAGATACGCAGTATTTT
TRBJ2-2 few NA TRBV18 CASSPSGSTGELFF TGTGCCAGCTCACCATCAGGGTCTACCGGGGAGCTGTTTTTT
TRBJ1-4 few NA TRBV19 CASSIGQRSEKLFF TGTGCCAGTAGTATAGGCCAGAGGAGTGAAAAACTGTTTTTT
TRBJ1-4 NA NA TRBV28 CASSEIQGEKLFF TGTGCCAGCAGTGAGATACAGGGTGAAAAACTGTTTTTT
TRBJ1-1 NA TRBD1 TRBV2 CASTRDSQNTEAFF TGTGCCAGCACCCGGGACAGCCAGAACACTGAAGCTTTCTTT
TRBJ2-1 NA NA TRBV5-3 CASSLDVAVIYNEQFF TGTGCCAGCAGCTTGGACGTCGCGGTAATCTACAATGAGCAGTTCTTC
TRBJ1-1 many TRBD1 TRBV6-1 CASSYGTGGEAFF TGTGCCAGCAGCTACGGGACAGGCGGTGAAGCTTTCTTT
TRBJ2-3 NA TRBD1 TRBV10-3 CAISESNTGVLKPDTQYF TGTGCCATCAGTGAGTCGAATACAGGGGTCTTAAAGCCGGATACGCAGTATTTT
TRBJ1-4 NA TRBD1 TRBV5-6 CASSDRQGNEKLFF TGTGCCAGCAGCGACCGACAGGGGAATGAAAAACTGTTTTTT
TRBJ2-2 NA NA TRBV11-2 CASTSSRITGELFF TGTGCCAGCACGTCAAGTCGCATCACCGGGGAGCTGTTTTTT
TRBJ2-3 few TRBD2 TRBV7-2 CASSASGGTSTDTQYF TGTGCCAGCAGCGCTAGCGGGGGAACTAGCACAGATACGCAGTATTTT
TRBJ2-3 NA NA TRBV7-8 CASSPGHGQAVTGDTQYF TGTGCCAGCAGCCCGGGCCATGGCCAAGCGGTCACGGGGGATACGCAGTATTTT
TRBJ1-1 few TRBD1 TRBV19 CASSPGTGVMNTEAFF TGTGCCAGTAGTCCCGGGACAGGGGTCATGAACACTGAAGCTTTCTTT
TRBJ2-7 NA TRBD2 TRBV27 CASSPYKAGVYEQYF TGTGCCAGCAGTCCATACAAGGCGGGAGTGTACGAGCAGTACTTC
TRBJ2-1 few NA TRBV18 CASSPENLYEQFF TGTGCCAGCTCACCCGAAAATTTGTATGAGCAGTTCTTC
TRBJ1-2 many NA TRBV7-2 CASSQNPGRNYGYTF TGTGCCAGCAGCCAGAATCCGGGACGGAACTATGGCTACACCTTC
TRBJ1-2 many TRBD1 TRBV7-8 CASSPNPGTGNYGYTF TGTGCCAGCAGCCCAAACCCTGGGACAGGGAACTATGGCTACACCTTC
TRBJ2-1 few NA TRBV7-2 CASSLGRTELEQFF TGTGCCAGCAGCTTAGGACGGACGGAGCTAGAGCAGTTCTTC
TRBJ1-5 NA NA TRBV18 CASSPLINQPQHF TGTGCCAGCTCACCACTAATTAATCAGCCCCAGCATTTT
TRBJ1-1 few NA TRBV4-3 CASSQEPGSTEAFF TGCGCCAGCAGCCAAGAACCGGGCTCCACTGAAGCTTTCTTT
TRBJ1-1 NA TRBD1 TRBV5-1 CASSKGQPMNTEAFF TGCGCCAGCAGCAAGGGACAGCCCATGAACACTGAAGCTTTCTTT
TRBJ2-2 NA TRBD2 TRBV6-2/TRBV6-3 CASSFLRLAGGTGELFF TGTGCCAGCAGCTTCCTTCGACTAGCGGGAGGCACCGGGGAGCTGTTTTTT
TRBJ2-1 few NA TRBV7-9 CASSFGVWANNNEQFF TGTGCCAGCAGCTTTGGCGTCTGGGCGAACAATAATGAGCAGTTCTTC